This entry is about one T cell receptor beta chain. This record belongs to a study of technical replicates of blood from a few donors. Trimming removed 0 bases from V and 7 bases from J, with 12 bases in between. CDR1 and CDR2 (germline): MNHEY, SVGAGI. The CDR3 loop spans 14 amino acids. Sequencing was performed with immunoSEQ multiplex PCR; in TCRdb, only in-frame clones are kept and a portion is missing. The repertoire includes 85,000 to 100,000 clones, roughly 94% of them detected once, and 0.2% to 0.3% sits in the top ten. This clonotype originated in a human donor in good health. The specimen sequenced was T cells isolated from PBMCs. This sequence joins TRBV6-5 and TRBJ1-2; D is ambiguous. CDR3 loop: CASSYSGVDGGYTF. The CDR3 DNA follows: TGTGCCAGCAGTTACTCCGGGGTAGACGGTGGCTACACCTTC.